A selection of T cell receptor beta chains follows, all from one sample in a study of T cells in Graves' hyperthyroidism and ophthalmopathy. TCRdb called the multiplex PCR reads again in MiXCR, with one record for every CDR3 protein. The sample yields 350,000 to 450,000 distinct CDR3 sequences, around 13% seen once. The sample consisted of blood. The source of these receptors is an older woman with Graves' hyperthyroidism. Both conserved end residues are part of each CDR3. Fields, in order: CDR3 protein, V gene, clone size. Clone size appears in some rows only: once, few, many, or a class for an expanded clone.

CDR3: CASSDGQGFYNEQFF
V: TRBV7-6
size: -

CDR3: CASSLSGSGYEQYF
V: TRBV6-5
size: -

CDR3: CASSQDIRDRHF
V: TRBV3-1
size: -

CDR3: CASSPPGQGAFYEQYF
V: TRBV18
size: many

CDR3: CASSQVLAGGGSTDTQYF
V: TRBV4-1
size: -

CDR3: CASRKTGNTGELFF
V: TRBV6-2/TRBV6-3
size: many

CDR3: CASSPPKLAGVGEQFF
V: TRBV18
size: many

CDR3: CASSFAQGQGASYEQYF
V: TRBV11-2
size: -

CDR3: CASSVAGRGGNEQFF
V: TRBV9
size: -

CDR3: CASSLGLAVVGNEQFF
V: TRBV5-8
size: few

CDR3: CASSQVGLAFPYNEQFF
V: TRBV4-2
size: many

CDR3: CASSTPGQLNTGELFF
V: TRBV6-7
size: -

CDR3: CASSRDRGRDTQYF
V: TRBV7-2
size: -

CDR3: CASSSRTDGYTF
V: TRBV7-9
size: many

CDR3: CASSLETYNEQFF
V: TRBV12-3/TRBV12-4
size: -

CDR3: CASSLLGGTEAFF
V: TRBV27
size: many

CDR3: CSVAGLARNSYEQYF
V: TRBV29-1
size: many

CDR3: CASSRWDRQETQYF
V: TRBV7-7
size: many

CDR3: CASSTGGAYGYTF
V: TRBV7-9
size: many

CDR3: CASSQGGSAAEQYF
V: TRBV3-1
size: many

CDR3: CASSPPGAGAGANVLTF
V: TRBV7-3
size: -

CDR3: CASSRYRLGGGELFF
V: TRBV19
size: few

CDR3: CASSLAGPGYNEQFF
V: TRBV6-1
size: many

CDR3: CASSPSPWEGAIDTQYF
V: TRBV28
size: many

CDR3: CASIRQARDTQYF
V: TRBV6-1
size: -

CDR3: CASSSGYLVDTQYF
V: TRBV11-2
size: many

CDR3: CASRGESNEQFF
V: TRBV12-3/TRBV12-4
size: many

CDR3: CASSLLLGGGAWNEQFF
V: TRBV7-8
size: many

CDR3: CATSDTGQREKLFF
V: TRBV24-1
size: -

CDR3: CASSLASGPYNEQFF
V: TRBV27
size: many

CDR3: CSAIYRGAKNIQYF
V: TRBV20-1
size: many

CDR3: CASSIEDRGYQETQYF
V: TRBV19
size: -

CDR3: CASSPPVGSDTQYF
V: TRBV5-6
size: many

CDR3: CAGGGRPTDTQYF
V: TRBV7-2
size: many

CDR3: CASSFLGAYNEQFF
V: TRBV11-3
size: many

CDR3: CASSPDRGAYEQYF
V: TRBV13
size: many

CDR3: CASSAPPGQNTGELFF
V: TRBV9
size: -

CDR3: CSVEGLGGGTEAFF
V: TRBV29-1
size: many

CDR3: CASSFGRQGVEKLFF
V: TRBV27
size: few

CDR3: CASSNFRDRAEKLFF
V: TRBV7-9
size: -

CDR3: CASTYTAAYNEQFF
V: TRBV12-3/TRBV12-4
size: many

CDR3: CASSLGDNRFNEQFF
V: TRBV7-9
size: few